This TCR beta chain was observed in a study of shared clonotypes between healthy human individuals. General study findings and limits: Relative to memory subsets, naive subsets generally showed larger estimated richness.

Germline loops: CDR1 SGHKS, CDR2 YYEKEE (reference sequence). The CDR3 loop spans 15 amino acids. The V end lost 4 bases, the J end lost 0 bases, and 13 bases lay between the germline ends. Using immunoSEQ multiplex PCR, the repertoire was profiled, and TCRdb retains in-frame clones only, with some absent. The sample lists 550,000 to 650,000 clones, around 96% occurring once. As to this clone: The antigen is undetermined.

Positively selected for CCR7, the CD45RO-negative cells used as naive CD8 cells excluded terminally differentiated effector memory CD45RA+ cells. The chain carries TRBV5-5 and TRBJ1-1, with D unresolved. This receptor was obtained from a woman aged 30 to 39 in good health. The sequenced sample was naive CD8+ T cells sorted from blood. The CDR3 nucleotides read TGTGCCAGCAGCAAGGACGGGTGGTTGAACACTGAAGCTTTCTTT. Amino acid sequence: CASSKDGWLNTEAFF.